These 30 T cell receptor beta chains were sequenced from one sample in a study of blood T cell repertoires in COVID-19. The assay was immunoSEQ multiplex PCR, and TCRdb's table has in-frame clones only and misses some. The data contain about 340,000 clones, approximately 92% of them singletons. Sequences were obtained from PBMCs or T cells enriched from blood (not recorded which). These receptors were collected from a woman aged 30 to 39 who had recovered from COVID-19.

The chain employs TRBV3-1 (or the pseudogene TRBV3-2) and TRBJ1-1; D possibly corresponds to TRBD1 (6 bases). CDR1 and CDR2 from the germline V gene are LGHDT and YNNKEL (reference sequence). V was trimmed by 4 bases and J by 4 bases, leaving 16 bases between them. This CDR3 is built from 15 residues. Here the CDR3 reads CASSRPGQESTEAFF. The CDR3 nucleotides are TGTGCCAGCAGCCGTCCGGGACAAGAGTCCACTGAAGCTTTCTTT.

This chain links TRBV2 with TRBJ2-2, with 7 bases that match TRBD2. Per germline, CDR1 SNHLY and CDR2 FYNNEI. The CDR3 totals 18 residues. Trimming took 8 bases from V and 0 from J; bases not matched to a gene: 15. The CDR3 DNA is TGTGCCAGCGGGGGGGTGGCAGGTCAACTCGCGAACACCGGGGAGCTGTTTTTT. Translation gives CASGGVAGQLANTGELFF.

CDR3 protein: CASSPNGNSGNTIYF. The CDR3, as DNA: TGTGCCAGCTCACCAAACGGGAACTCTGGAAACACCATATATTTT. The chain carries TRBV18 and TRBJ1-3; unclear D gene. The length of the CDR3 is 15 residues. The ends were cut back, 2 bases at V and 0 bases at J, with 8 bases in the middle. CDR1 and CDR2 from the germline V gene are KGHSH and LQKENI.

The rearrangement links TRBV9 to TRBJ2-2; 8 nucleotides agree with TRBD2. The germline V gene has CDR1 SGDLS and CDR2 YYNGEE. Trimming cost V 4 bases and J 7 bases; bases outside gene matches: 15. The CDR3 contains 17 residues. The CDR3 region has the DNA TGTGCCAGCAGCCCCATAAGTACGGGAGGGCCGGACGGGGAGCTGTTTTTT. Its protein is CASSPISTGGPDGELFF.

The V call is TRBV5-6, the J call TRBJ2-3; 7 bases map to TRBD1. The CDR3 consists of 13 residues. In germline, CDR1 is SGHDT, CDR2 YYEEEE. V trimming: 0 bases; J trimming: 5 bases; junction bases outside the gene matches: 0. CDR3 nucleotides: TGTGCCAGCAGCTTGGGACAGGGAGATACGCAGTATTTT. This translates into CASSLGQGDTQYF.

The rearrangement joins TRBV11-2 to TRBJ2-7, with TRBD2 matching over 8 bases. This CDR3 is built from 15 residues. V lost 5 bases, J lost 4 bases, and 10 bases stayed unmatched. The germline CDR1 and CDR2 sequences are SGHAT and FQNNGV. CDR3 sequence reads: CASSLGGIAGYEQYF. DNA of the CDR3: TGTGCCAGCAGCCTGGGGGGGATAGCGGGGTACGAGCAGTACTTC.

This chain uses TRBV3-1 (or the pseudogene TRBV3-2) with TRBJ2-4; 7 bases agree with TRBD2. The CDR3 covers 16 residues. Germline V gene sequence: CDR1 LGHDT, CDR2 YNNKEL (reference sequence). With V trimmed by 4 bases and J by 0 bases, 6 bases remained unmatched. Here the CDR3 DNA reads TGTGCCAGCAGCCGGGCGGTAGCGGGAGCCAAAAACATTCAGTACTTC. Translated: CASSRAVAGAKNIQYF.

This clone has a handful of counts. CDR3 nucleotide sequence: TGCGCCTGCTCTGTCGGGACAACCGGGGAGCTGTTTTTT. Amino acid sequence: CACSVGTTGELFF. This rearrangement joins TRBV5-1 to TRBJ2-2; possibly TRBD1 for D (6 bases). Germline lookup yields CDR1 SGHRS and CDR2 YFSETQ. The CDR3 consists of 13 residues. V was shortened by 10 bases and J by 5 bases, with 15 bases between the two germline ends.

In its sample, this clone was seen a few times. The CDR3 DNA sequence: TGTGCCAGCAGCCCCTCGGGGGCTGGAAACACCATATATTTT. Amino acid sequence: CASSPSGAGNTIYF. V and J are TRBV7-9 and TRBJ1-3, with D perhaps matching TRBD1 (5 bases). The CDR3 sequence is 14 residues long. The germline V gene has CDR1 SEHNR and CDR2 FQNEAQ (reference sequence). Trimming left V 5 bases short and J 2 bases short, with 10 bases between. The whole variable domain, filled in from reference TRBV7-9 and TRBJ1-3, reads DTGVSQNPRHKITKRGQNVTFRCDPISEHNRLYWYRQTLGQGPEFLTYFQNEAQLEKSRLLSDRFSAERPKGSFSTLEIQRTEQGDSAMYLCASSPSGAGNTIYFGEGSWLTVV.

V and J are TRBV2 and TRBJ1-2, with 9 bases fitting TRBD1. The V gene end was trimmed by 7 bases and the J gene end by 4 bases; junction bases not matched to a gene: 4. Germline CDR1 reads SNHLY; CDR2 reads FYNNEI. The CDR3 length is 13 residues. CDR3 nucleotide sequence: TGTGCCAGCAAAGACAGGGGGTCCTATGGCTACACCTTC. Its protein product is CASKDRGSYGYTF.

The chain couples TRBV19 to TRBJ1-1, with D perhaps matching TRBD1 (5 bases). Trimming shortened V by 4 bases and J by 6 bases, and 9 bases separated the two germline ends. Germline V lookup: CDR1 LNHDA, CDR2 SQIVND (reference sequence). The CDR3 sequence is 12 residues long. The CDR3 DNA is TGTGCCAGTAGTAGAACAGGATCTGAAGCTTTCTTT. It specifies CASSRTGSEAFF.

The chain carries TRBV7-9 and TRBJ1-1; perhaps TRBD1 as D (6 bases). The V gene lost 5 bases and the J gene lost 7 bases, with 14 bases spanning the gap. The germline V gene has CDR1 SEHNR and CDR2 FQNEAQ (reference sequence). This CDR3 region has 13 residues. The CDR3 DNA follows: TGTGCCAGCAGCCCGCTGGAAGGGGGTGAAGCTTTCTTT. The encoded protein is CASSPLEGGEAFF.

This clone was seen a handful of times. The chain links TRBV5-4 to TRBJ1-2, with D unclear. V dropped 1 base and J dropped 5 bases, with 9 bases sitting between them. The germline gives CDR1 SGHNT, CDR2 YYREEE (reference sequence). The CDR3 is 13 amino acids. CDR3 sequence reads: CASSLPSTYGYTF. Written as DNA, the CDR3 is TGTGCCAGCAGCTTGCCCTCCACATATGGCTACACCTTC.

CDR3 sequence: CATSRGVDYEQYF. CDR3 coding DNA: TGTGCCACCAGCAGAGGTGTAGACTACGAGCAGTACTTC. V usage is TRBV15 and J usage is TRBJ2-7; D is undetermined. The CDR3 runs 13 residues. Germline loops: CDR1 LNHNV, CDR2 YYDKDF (reference sequence). The V gene lost 1 base and the J gene lost 3 bases, with 7 bases spanning the gap.

This clone showed up just once. The chain couples TRBV28 to TRBJ1-1; D uncertain. V was cut by 2 bases and J by 11 bases, with 18 bases left in between. This CDR3 has 14 amino acids. Germline values: CDR1 MDHEN, CDR2 SYDVKM. The CDR3 sequence is CASSLGSADVEAFF. The CDR3 nucleotides read TGTGCCAGCAGTTTAGGCTCGGCCGACGTGGAGGCTTTCTTT.

The rearrangement links TRBV28 to TRBJ1-5; TRBD1 agrees at 7 bases. Germline V gene sequence: CDR1 MDHEN, CDR2 SYDVKM. CDR3 length: 14 residues. Losses at the gene ends were 6 bases for V and 7 bases for J; bases not matched to a gene: 9. This CDR3 reads CASSLDRVEQPQHF. The CDR3 region has the DNA TGTGCCAGCAGCCTTGACAGGGTAGAACAGCCCCAGCATTTT.

V usage is TRBV2 and J usage is TRBJ1-5; D is undetermined. This CDR3 is 14 amino acids long. Trimming stripped 4 bases from V and 3 bases from J, with 10 bases between. Germline CDR1 SNHLY, CDR2 FYNNEI. The CDR3 bases are TGTGCCAGCAGTGCTCGGGAGGTCAATCAGCCCCAGCATTTT. It yields the protein CASSAREVNQPQHF.

In its sample, this clone was seen once. This rearrangement joins TRBV5-6 to TRBJ2-6, with unresolved D. Germline CDR1 is SGHDT and CDR2 is YYEEEE. Trimming took off 3 bases at V and 0 bases at J, with 10 bases between the two ends. The CDR3 length is 16 residues. CDR3: CASSSVTDSGANVLTF. In DNA, the CDR3 is TGTGCCAGCAGCTCGGTTACAGACTCTGGGGCCAACGTCCTGACTTTC. The full variable domain, its missing parts supplied by reference TRBV5-6 and TRBJ2-6, is DAGVTQSPTHLIKTRGQQVTLRCSPKSGHDTVSWYQQALGQGPQFIFQYYEEEERQRGNFPDRFSGHQFPNYSSELNVNALLLGDSALYLCASSSVTDSGANVLTFGAGSRLTVL.

This chain uses TRBV4-1 with TRBJ1-4, with D hard to call. The CDR3 runs to 14 residues. Germline CDR1 is MGHRA and CDR2 is YSYEKL. The V gene lost 0 bases and the J gene lost 5 bases, with 7 bases spanning the gap. This CDR3 is CASSQDPLNEKLFF. For the CDR3, the DNA is TGCGCCAGCAGCCAAGACCCTTTAAATGAAAAACTGTTTTTT.

The chain couples TRBV28 to TRBJ2-7; D perhaps matches TRBD2 (6 bases). This CDR3 spans 15 amino acids. The germline V gene encodes CDR1 MDHEN and CDR2 SYDVKM. The ends were cut back, 4 bases at V and 6 bases at J, with 19 bases in the middle. The CDR3 loop reads CASSYHKGLSGEQYF. In DNA, the CDR3 is TGTGCCAGCAGTTATCATAAGGGACTGTCGGGCGAGCAGTACTTC.

The J gene is TRBJ2-1, the V gene TRBV3-1 (or the pseudogene TRBV3-2); D possibly corresponds to TRBD2 (7 bases). The CDR3 consists of 17 residues. Germline V gene lookup returns CDR1 LGHDT and CDR2 YNNKEL (reference sequence). Deletions cut 2 bases from V and 4 bases from J, with 18 bases between. DNA for the CDR3: TGTGCCAGCAGCCAAAGGGGGGGGGTAGCAGAGTACAATGAGCAGTTCTTC. Translation: CASSQRGGVAEYNEQFF.

The rearrangement links TRBV5-1 to TRBJ2-2; D perhaps matches TRBD2 (6 bases). Germline V gene data show CDR1 as SGHRS and CDR2 as YFSETQ. There are 16 residues in the CDR3. The V and J ends lost 2 bases and 6 bases respectively, with 17 bases between them. The CDR3 DNA is TGCGCCAGCAGCTTCCATGTAGGGGAGGTGTCCGGGGAGCTGTTTTTT. Encoded protein: CASSFHVGEVSGELFF.

The chain is built from TRBV12-3 or TRBV12-4 and TRBJ1-5; D call uncertain. Trimming stripped 6 bases from V and 7 bases from J, with 10 bases between. CDR3 length equals 12 residues. The CDR3 coding sequence is TGTGCCAGCAGCCGGGAAGTCCAGCCCCAGCATTTT. It translates to CASSREVQPQHF.

The chain uses TRBV5-4 and TRBJ2-1, with D perhaps TRBD2 (5 bases). Germline CDR1 reads SGHNT; CDR2 reads YYREEE (reference sequence). CDR3 size: 14 residues. Between the trimmed V and J ends, which lost 4 bases and 8 bases, there was a span of 16 bases. The CDR3 sequence: CASSLETKRYEQFF. DNA of the CDR3: TGTGCCAGCAGCCTAGAGACCAAGCGGTATGAGCAGTTCTTC.

This chain connects TRBV3-1 (or the pseudogene TRBV3-2) to TRBJ2-7; 7 positions match TRBD1. The CDR3 spans 15 residues. CDR1 LGHDT and CDR2 YNNKEL come from the germline V gene (reference sequence). V gave up 0 bases and J gave up 4 bases; unmatched junction bases: 6. CDR3 coding DNA: TGTGCCAGCAGCCAAGATAGACAGGGTCGGTACGAGCAGTACTTC. Translation gives CASSQDRQGRYEQYF.

The gene calls are TRBV19 and TRBJ2-7, with D possibly being TRBD2 (6 bases). Looked up from germline, CDR1 is LNHDA and CDR2 is SQIVND (reference sequence). This CDR3 has 13 residues. V was cut by 6 bases and J by 3 bases, with 12 bases left in between. The CDR3 nucleotides read TGTGCCAGTAGCCGGGAGAGGGGCTACGAGCAGTACTTC. As protein: CASSRERGYEQYF.

The chain is built from TRBV19 and TRBJ1-5; tentatively, D is TRBD1 (6 bases). Germline V gene sequence: CDR1 LNHDA, CDR2 SQIVND (reference sequence). The CDR3 runs 16 residues. Trimming pared 5 bases from V and 0 bases from J, leaving 14 bases between. CDR3 sequence: CASSPWTDYSNQPQHF. The CDR3 DNA reads TGTGCCAGTAGTCCCTGGACAGATTATAGCAATCAGCCCCAGCATTTT. Complete variable domain (other parts from reference TRBV19 and TRBJ1-5): DGGITQSPKYLFRKEGQNVTLSCEQNLNHDAMYWYRQDPGQGLRLIYYSQIVNDFQKGDIAEGYSVSREKKESFPLTVTSAQKNPTAFYLCASSPWTDYSNQPQHFGDGTRLSIL.

The chain is built from TRBV21-1 and TRBJ1-1; the D call TRBD1 from the table was never checked on the DNA. TRBV21-1 is a known pseudogene. There are 16 residues in the CDR3. As DNA, the CDR3 is TGTGCCAGTAGAGTTATTCCGGGACAAGAAAACACTGAAGCTTTCTTT. Amino acid sequence: CASRVIPGQENTEAFF.

The CDR3, as DNA: TGTGCCAGCAGCCCATACAGGGTATTTTATAATTCACCCCTCCACTTT. Translation gives CASSPYRVFYNSPLHF. The genes are TRBV3-1 (or the pseudogene TRBV3-2) and TRBJ1-6; possible D gene TRBD1, 6 bases. Germline-derived CDR1 and CDR2 are LGHDT and YNNKEL (reference sequence). Trimming took 4 bases from V and 4 from J, leaving 14 bases between them. The CDR3 is made up of 16 amino acids.

The rearrangement uses TRBV9 and TRBJ2-3; 7 bases line up with TRBD2. CDR1 SGDLS and CDR2 YYNGEE come from the germline V gene. V dropped 5 bases and J dropped 6; count of bases not matched to a gene: 6. This CDR3 has 13 residues. The CDR3 region is CASRRASGDTQYF. The CDR3 DNA sequence: TGTGCCAGCAGGCGGGCTAGCGGCGATACGCAGTATTTT.